Listed here are 19 T cell receptor beta chains from one sample, sequenced in a study of blood T cell repertoires in COVID-19. The method was immunoSEQ multiplex PCR; TCRdb's version includes in-frame clones alone and lacks a portion of them. The sample shows some 59,000 clones, about 80% of them seen only once. The sequencing input was peripheral blood. These receptors originate from a man aged 25-40 years with COVID-19, enrolled during active disease.

This sequence joins TRBV6-2 or TRBV6-3 and TRBJ2-2; 8 bases map to TRBD2. This CDR3 region has 17 residues. V shed 7 bases and J 6 bases; nucleotides not matched to a gene: 16. Germline V gene sequence: CDR1 MNHEY, CDR2 SVGEGT. This CDR3 reads CASTPTGAGAAPGELFF. The DNA for the CDR3 is TGTGCCAGCACCCCTACGGGAGCGGGAGCAGCCCCCGGGGAGCTGTTTTTT.

This clone was counted a few times. J is TRBJ2-3 and V is TRBV7-8, with 11 bases lining up with TRBD1. The CDR3 is made up of 16 amino acids. Trimming took 1 base from V and 7 from J; bases not matched to a gene: 7. Germline loops: CDR1 SGHVS, CDR2 FQNEAQ. CDR3 sequence reads: CASSLGGQGVSYTQYF. In DNA form, the CDR3 reads TGTGCCAGCAGCTTAGGGGGACAGGGGGTTTCTTATACGCAGTATTTT.

The chain joins TRBV28 to TRBJ1-3; 9 positions match TRBD1. The trim removed 4 bases at V and 2 bases at J, leaving 9 bases unmatched. This CDR3 contains 17 residues. Germline CDR1 is MDHEN and CDR2 is SYDVKM. CDR3 protein: CASSSHSGTGTGNTIYF. The CDR3 nucleotides read TGTGCCAGCAGTTCTCACTCCGGGACAGGGACTGGAAACACCATATATTTT.

The chain uses TRBV5-6 and TRBJ2-4; a possible D gene is TRBD1 (5 bases). The germline V and J ends were trimmed by 2 bases and 0 bases, with 12 bases remaining between them. This CDR3 has 16 amino acids. Germline values: CDR1 SGHDT, CDR2 YYEEEE. CDR3 sequence (DNA): TGTGCCAGCAGCTTAGGTACAGGTATAGCCAAAAACATTCAGTACTTC. Translated, it gives CASSLGTGIAKNIQYF.

V and J are TRBV11-2 and TRBJ2-7; the match to TRBD1 covers 8 bases. The CDR3 runs to 15 residues. Germline CDR1 is SGHAT and CDR2 is FQNNGV. V lost 6 bases, J lost 4 bases, and 11 bases stayed unmatched. CDR3 bases: TGTGCCAGCAGACGACCCGGACAGGGATGGTACGAGCAGTACTTC. Translating it yields CASRRPGQGWYEQYF. Full variable domain (missing parts from reference TRBV11-2 and TRBJ2-7): EAGVAQSPRYKIIEKRQSVAFWCNPISGHATLYWYQQILGQGPKLLIQFQNNGVVDDSQLPKDRFSAERLKGVDSTLKIQPAKLEDSAVYLCASRRPGQGWYEQYFGPGTRLTVT.

This chain connects TRBV4-2 to TRBJ1-4, with 8 bases identical to TRBD1. Germline trimming cut 2 bases from V and 8 bases from J; bases unmatched to any gene: 7. Germline values: CDR1 LGHNA, CDR2 YNFKEQ. The CDR3 runs to 15 residues. The CDR3 bases are TGTGCCAGCAGCCAACTCGACAGGGGCGAAGAAAAACTGTTTTTT. Protein sequence: CASSQLDRGEEKLFF.

This clone was seen only once. In DNA, the CDR3 is TGTGCCAGCTCCTCACTAGCGGGGGAAACAGATACGCAGTATTTT. Translation gives CASSSLAGETDTQYF. The V and J genes are TRBV6-4 and TRBJ2-3; 11 bases line up with TRBD2. The length of the CDR3 is 15 residues. The V gene's germline CDR1 is MRHNA and CDR2 SNTAGT. V was clipped by 8 bases and J by 3 bases; unmatched bases: 7.

This chain connects TRBV19 to TRBJ2-7; the D gene is possibly TRBD1 (7 bases). Germline V CDR1 and CDR2: LNHDA, SQIVND (reference sequence). CDR3 length: 16 residues. Trimming left V 3 bases short and J 2 bases short, with 17 bases between. The CDR3 DNA follows: TGTGCCAGTAGTATTTTTAGGCAGGGGGGCCCCTACGAGCAGTACTTC. Its translation is CASSIFRQGGPYEQYF.

A few counts support this clone. This rearrangement joins TRBV4-1 to TRBJ2-7; 8 bases match TRBD1. Per the germline V gene, CDR1 is MGHRA and CDR2 is YSYEKL. The CDR3 totals 14 residues. V lost 3 bases, J lost 3 bases, and 4 bases stayed unmatched. The CDR3 coding sequence is TGCGCCAGCAGCCACGGACAGGGAGTCTACGAGCAGTACTTC. Protein product: CASSHGQGVYEQYF.

The chain uses TRBV12-5 and TRBJ2-1, with D possibly TRBD1 on 5 matching bases. This CDR3 has 12 residues. CDR1 is LGHNT, CDR2 FRNRAP, per germline. The V gene lost 2 bases and the J gene lost 9 bases, with 8 bases spanning the gap. The CDR3 coding sequence is TGTGCTAGTGGTTTGTACAGGAGTGAGCAGTTCTTC. It codes for CASGLYRSEQFF.

The gene calls are TRBV3-1 (or the pseudogene TRBV3-2) and TRBJ1-5; 7 nucleotides line up with TRBD1. V lost 4 bases, J lost 4 bases, and 16 bases stayed unmatched. CDR1 is LGHDT and CDR2 is YNNKEL in the germline V gene (reference sequence). The CDR3 has 18 amino acids. The CDR3 loop is CASSPRRTPGQLNQPQHF. In DNA form, the CDR3 reads TGTGCCAGCAGCCCGCGCAGGACGCCGGGACAGCTAAATCAGCCCCAGCATTTT.

This clone was picked up a small number of times. V usage is TRBV19 and J usage is TRBJ2-5; TRBD2 might be the D (6 bases). Germline V gene data show CDR1 as LNHDA and CDR2 as SQIVND (reference sequence). The V gene lost 2 bases and the J gene lost 4 bases, with 11 bases spanning the gap. The CDR3 extends over 14 amino acids. Written as DNA, the CDR3 is TGTGCCAGTAGTATACCGGGGGAGAGAGAGACCCAGTACTTC. It encodes CASSIPGERETQYF.

In this sample, this clone turned up once. J is TRBJ1-2 and V is TRBV29-1, with D perhaps TRBD1 (6 bases). The CDR3 runs 13 residues. Trimming stripped 7 bases from V and 0 bases from J, with 12 bases between. Germline loops: CDR1 SQVTM, CDR2 ANQGSEA. The CDR3 DNA reads as TGCAGCGCTGGGGGGGACACTAACTATGGCTACACCTTC. Amino acid sequence: CSAGGDTNYGYTF.

Only one count was recorded for this clone. The rearrangement uses TRBV4-1 and TRBJ2-5; 9 bases are shared with TRBD2. This CDR3 has 15 residues. The germline V gene has CDR1 MGHRA and CDR2 YSYEKL. V was clipped by 4 bases and J by 7 bases; unmatched bases: 10. CDR3 bases: TGCGCCAGCAGCCCTAGCGGGGCCCGGGGTGGGACCCAGTACTTC. It yields the protein CASSPSGARGGTQYF.

CDR3 DNA: TGTGCCAGCAGCTTAGCGGGTAGCGGGACTCATCACTCCTACGAGCAGTACTTC. Amino acids: CASSLAGSGTHHSYEQYF. The chain is built from TRBV7-2 and TRBJ2-7; 8 positions match TRBD2. The V segment lost 0 bases and the J segment 0 bases; nucleotides outside the gene matches: 10. The CDR3 loop spans 18 amino acids. The germline gives CDR1 SGHTA, CDR2 FQGNSA.

The chain recombines TRBV6-6 with TRBJ2-5; 7 bases align to TRBD1. This CDR3 contains 13 residues. J was trimmed by 5 bases and V by 5 bases; bases with no gene match: 5. CDR1 is MNHNY and CDR2 is SVGAGI in the germline V gene (reference sequence). CDR3 in amino acids: CASSRGGWETQYF. The CDR3 DNA reads TGTGCCAGCAGTCGAGGGGGCTGGGAGACCCAGTACTTC.

This clone has more than one count but fewer than ten. The chain joins TRBV7-9 to TRBJ1-1; 9 positions agree with TRBD1. This CDR3 is built from 14 residues. Germline V gives CDR1 SEHNR, CDR2 FQNEAQ (reference sequence). V lost 3 bases to trimming and J lost 2 bases; unmatched junction nucleotides: 1. CDR3 region: CASSFTGGNTEAFF. The CDR3 nucleotides are TGTGCCAGCAGCTTTACAGGGGGCAACACTGAAGCTTTCTTT.

The chain carries TRBV11-3 and TRBJ1-2; 8 bases map to TRBD1. Germline V lookup: CDR1 SGHNT, CDR2 YENEEA. The CDR3 runs 13 residues. With 6 bases clipped from V and 8 bases from J, the junction kept 8 bases outside the gene matches. DNA for the CDR3: TGTGCCAGCAGACTCGACAGGGGAAGCGGCTACACCTTC. As protein: CASRLDRGSGYTF.

The chain couples TRBV27 to TRBJ2-6, with 8 bases that match TRBD1. J was trimmed by 0 bases and V by 0 bases; bases with no gene match: 7. Germline CDR1 is MNHEY and CDR2 is SMNVEV (reference sequence). This CDR3 is 19 amino acids long. The CDR3 region has the DNA TGTGCCAGCAGTTTATCGTTCAGGGGGCTCAGCTCTGGGGCCAACGTCCTGACTTTC. Its protein product is CASSLSFRGLSSGANVLTF.